Each of the 15 T cell receptor beta chains below was sequenced from the same sample in a study of blood T cell repertoires in COVID-19. Method: immunoSEQ multiplex PCR; TCRdb's copy keeps in-frame clones and lacks some. Altogether roughly 230,000 clones are present, about 80% being singletons, with the ten largest covering around 3.5%. The sequenced material came from PBMCs or T cells enriched from blood (not recorded which). The receptor source for this set is a middle-aged man who had recovered from COVID-19.

The genes are TRBV12-3 or TRBV12-4 and TRBJ2-7; D is possibly TRBD2 (5 bases). The CDR3 consists of 13 residues. Trimming pared 8 bases from V and 5 bases from J, leaving 16 bases between. For the CDR3, the DNA is TGTGCCAGCTCTAAGCCGGGGTTACACGAGCAGTACTTC. Encoded protein: CASSKPGLHEQYF.

The chain carries TRBV6-5 and TRBJ2-7; 11 bases are shared with TRBD2. CDR1 is MNHEY, CDR2 SVGAGI, per germline. CDR3 length: 15 residues. V lost 8 bases, J lost 4 bases, and 10 bases stayed unmatched. The CDR3 DNA sequence: TGTGCCAGCCGGCCACTAGCGGGAGATTTATACGAGCAGTACTTC. Translating gives CASRPLAGDLYEQYF.

The chain uses TRBV28 and TRBJ2-7; D is undetermined. The CDR3 runs to 15 residues. Germline CDR1 MDHEN, CDR2 SYDVKM. The V end lost 4 bases, the J end lost 2 bases, and 15 bases lay between the germline ends. The CDR3 is CASSWSLAEAYEQYF. The CDR3 DNA is TGTGCCAGCAGTTGGAGCCTCGCGGAAGCCTACGAGCAGTACTTC.

This chain links TRBV7-6 with TRBJ1-6, with D possibly matching TRBD1 (5 bases). This CDR3 region has 21 residues. Germline CDR1 SGHVS, CDR2 FNYEAQ. The germline V and J ends were trimmed by 4 bases and 5 bases, with 30 bases remaining between them. The DNA for the CDR3 is TGTGCCAGCAGCTCGCAAAGGGGCCCGCTTGGACGCCAGACCCATAATTCACCCCTCCACTTT. As protein: CASSSQRGPLGRQTHNSPLHF.

This sequence joins TRBV3-1 (or the pseudogene TRBV3-2) and TRBJ1-2, with TRBD1 matching 8 bases. CDR3 length: 15 amino acids. Looked up from germline, CDR1 is LGHDT and CDR2 is YNNKEL (reference sequence). Trimming at V came to 1 base and at J to 4 bases, leaving 5 bases not matched to a gene. The CDR3 bases are TGTGCCAGCAGCCAAGGAGGGACAGGAGGCTATGGCTACACCTTC. Translation gives CASSQGGTGGYGYTF.

The rearrangement joins TRBV6-5 to TRBJ1-4, with 8 bases fitting TRBD1. Germline CDR1 reads MNHEY; CDR2 reads SVGAGI. The CDR3 covers 14 residues. Trimming removed 6 bases from V and 8 bases from J; junction bases left unmatched: 8. The CDR3 nucleotides are TGTGCCAGCAGCCATAGGACAGGGATAGAAAAACTGTTTTTT. Its translation is CASSHRTGIEKLFF.

The gene calls are TRBV19 and TRBJ1-5, with 7 bases that match TRBD1. Per germline, CDR1 LNHDA and CDR2 SQIVND (reference sequence). J lost 6 bases, V lost 8 bases, and 7 bases had no gene match. The CDR3 covers 13 residues. The DNA for the CDR3 is TGTGCCAGTCACCGACAGGGTGGTCAGCCCCAGCATTTT. It is translated as CASHRQGGQPQHF.

Points on this clone: One end of the junction fails to match germline, which may point to a read error. The V gene is TRBV28, the J gene TRBJ1-2; TRBD1 aligns across 9 bases. Germline lookup yields CDR1 MDHEN and CDR2 SYDVKM. This CDR3 is built from 14 residues. The CDR3, as DNA: TGTGCCTGCAGTCCCCGGGACAGGGTCTATGGCTACACCTTC. Protein: CACSPRDRVYGYTF.

In this sample, this clone turned up once. This sequence joins TRBV29-1 and TRBJ2-1, with a possible D match to TRBD1 (6 bases). V gave up 1 base and J gave up 5 bases, with 21 bases separating them. Germline V gives CDR1 SQVTM, CDR2 ANQGSEA. This CDR3 has 17 amino acids. The CDR3 protein is CSVEAATRRGPNNEQFF. The CDR3 nucleotides read TGCAGCGTTGAAGCCGCCACTCGCAGGGGACCAAACAATGAGCAGTTCTTC.

The CDR3 bases are TGTGCCAGCAGTTACTCCGAGAACTACGAGCAGTACTTC. Protein product: CASSYSENYEQYF. The chain has TRBV6-6 and TRBJ2-7; D unresolved. Trimming took 0 bases from V and 3 from J, leaving 6 bases between them. The germline V gene has CDR1 MNHNY and CDR2 SVGAGI (reference sequence). This CDR3 region has 13 residues.

The chain recombines TRBV5-1 with TRBJ2-5; tentative D call: TRBD2 (5 bases). The V end lost 5 bases, the J end lost 3 bases, and 8 bases lay between the germline ends. CDR1 is SGHRS and CDR2 is YFSETQ in the germline V gene. The CDR3 runs 12 residues. The CDR3 loop reads CASSSGEETQYF. In DNA form, the CDR3 reads TGCGCCAGCAGTTCCGGGGAAGAGACCCAGTACTTC. Full variable domain (outside the CDR3, taken from reference TRBV5-1 and TRBJ2-5): KAGVTQTPRYLIKTRGQQVTLSCSPISGHRSVSWYQQTPGQGLQFLFEYFSETQRNKGNFPGRFSGRQFSNSRSEMNVSTLELGDSALYLCASSSGEETQYFGPGTRLLVL.

The chain uses TRBV29-1 and TRBJ2-2, with D maybe TRBD2 (5 bases). Germline V lookup: CDR1 SQVTM, CDR2 ANQGSEA. V was trimmed by 7 bases and J by 3 bases, leaving 12 bases between them. The CDR3 consists of 13 residues. For the CDR3, the DNA is TGCAGCGCCGGGGAGAGGGACACCGGGGAGCTGTTTTTT. This codes for CSAGERDTGELFF.

The rearrangement links TRBV14 to TRBJ1-5; 7 bases align to TRBD1. This CDR3 region has 15 residues. Unmatched junction bases numbered 10, after V lost 6 bases and J lost 5 bases. Germline V CDR1 and CDR2: SGHDN, FVKESK. The CDR3 is CASSLDRENDQPQHF. The DNA of the CDR3 is TGTGCCAGCAGTCTAGACAGGGAGAACGATCAGCCCCAGCATTTT. The whole variable domain, filled in from reference TRBV14 and TRBJ1-5, reads EAGVTQFPSHSVIEKGQTVTLRCDPISGHDNLYWYRRVMGKEIKFLLHFVKESKQDESGMPNNRFLAERTGGTYSTLKVQPAELEDSGVYFCASSLDRENDQPQHFGDGTRLSIL.

The CDR3 sequence is CSASSSGTDTQYF. The DNA of the CDR3 is TGCAGTGCTAGTAGTTCCGGGACAGATACGCAGTATTTT. This chain connects TRBV20-1 to TRBJ2-3; the D is unclear. Trimming stripped 3 bases from V and 3 bases from J, with 10 bases between. The CDR3 loop spans 13 amino acids. Germline CDR1 and CDR2: DFQATT and SNEGSKA (reference sequence).

The chain joins TRBV5-1 to TRBJ2-4; a possible D gene is TRBD2 (7 bases). Looked up from germline, CDR1 is SGHRS and CDR2 is YFSETQ. The CDR3 contains 21 residues. Deletions cut 4 bases from V and 0 bases from J, with 29 bases between. The CDR3, as DNA: TGCGCCAGCAGCCTGGGGAACGCCTGGGACGGGGGGCTACTAGCCAAAAACATTCAGTACTTC. It codes for CASSLGNAWDGGLLAKNIQYF. The whole variable domain, remainder taken from reference TRBV5-1 and TRBJ2-4, is KAGVTQTPRYLIKTRGQQVTLSCSPISGHRSVSWYQQTPGQGLQFLFEYFSETQRNKGNFPGRFSGRQFSNSRSEMNVSTLELGDSALYLCASSLGNAWDGGLLAKNIQYFGAGTRLSVL.